The 9 T cell receptor beta chains below all came from one sample that was sequenced in a study of T-cell memory formation after mild COVID-19. TCRdb reanalysed the 5' RACE reads using MiXCR and keeps one entry per CDR3 protein. The sample lists 150,000 to 200,000 distinct CDR3 sequences, about 9.9% seen once, with approximately 4% in the top ten. The sample consisted of PBMCs or a T cell subset sorted from them (not recorded which). These receptors all stem from a young man who had mild COVID-19 (a few samples of this study predate the infection). Cell type and time point are not known.

This clonotype was seen more than once but under ten times. The genes are TRBV5-6 and TRBJ1-1; maybe TRBD1 (5 bases). This CDR3 comprises 14 residues. Trimming pared 1 base from V and 1 base from J, leaving 8 bases between. Germline CDR1 SGHDT, CDR2 YYEEEE. For the CDR3, the DNA is TGTGCCAGCAGCTTGCTCGGACAGAACACTGAAGCTTTCTTT. Residues: CASSLLGQNTEAFF. The complete variable domain, with remaining parts taken from reference TRBV5-6 and TRBJ1-1, reads DAGVTQSPTHLIKTRGQQVTLRCSPKSGHDTVSWYQQALGQGPQFIFQYYEEEERQRGNFPDRFSGHQFPNYSSELNVNALLLGDSALYLCASSLLGQNTEAFFGQGTRLTVV.

This clonotype was picked up many times. The gene calls are TRBV3-1 and TRBJ2-5; D not certain. Trimming left V 2 bases short and J 4 bases short, with 5 bases between. This CDR3 is 12 amino acids long. Germline V gene sequence: CDR1 LGHDT, CDR2 YNNKEL (reference sequence). This CDR3 reads CASSQNGETQYF. The CDR3 region has the DNA TGTGCCAGCAGCCAAAATGGAGAGACCCAGTACTTC.

This clonotype has only a few counts. The rearrangement uses TRBV11-2 and TRBJ2-3; D may be TRBD2 (6 bases). The CDR3 sequence is 13 residues long. Germline V gene lookup returns CDR1 SGHAT and CDR2 FQNNGV. V lost 5 bases, J lost 5 bases, and 11 bases lay in between. The CDR3 region is CASSLGTVDTQYF. The CDR3 region has the DNA TGTGCCAGCAGCCTTGGGACTGTAGATACGCAGTATTTT.

The V and J genes are TRBV6-1 and TRBJ2-5; TRBD1 matches 9 bases. The V segment lost 0 bases and the J segment 4 bases; nucleotides outside the gene matches: 6. From germline, CDR1 is MNHNS and CDR2 SASEGT. The CDR3 is made up of 16 amino acids. CDR3 sequence reads: CASSEAADRGGETQYF. Here the CDR3 DNA reads TGTGCCAGCAGTGAAGCCGCGGACAGGGGTGGAGAGACCCAGTACTTC.

The chain combines TRBV25-1 with TRBJ2-2; D unresolved. The CDR3 contains 14 residues. Germline assignment: CDR1 MGHDK and CDR2 SYGVNS. The V and J ends lost 3 bases and 7 bases respectively, with 12 bases between them. The CDR3 loop reads CASSEVLFNGELFF. The CDR3, as DNA: TGTGCCAGCAGTGAGGTTTTGTTCAACGGGGAGCTGTTTTTT. Complete variable domain (other parts from reference TRBV25-1 and TRBJ2-2): EADIYQTPRYLVIGTGKKITLECSQTMGHDKMYWYQQDPGMELHLIHYSYGVNSTEKGDLSSESTVSRIRTEHFPLTLESARPSHTSQYLCASSEVLFNGELFFGEGSRLTVL.

The chain employs TRBV2 and TRBJ2-5; D remains unclear. Germline V gives CDR1 SNHLY, CDR2 FYNNEI. The length of the CDR3 is 13 residues. V was trimmed by 5 bases and J by 1 base, leaving 8 bases between them. CDR3 residues: CASSYAVQETQYF. The CDR3 DNA follows: TGTGCCAGCAGTTATGCGGTCCAAGAGACCCAGTACTTC.

This clonotype was seen at least ten times. The V and J genes are TRBV7-3 and TRBJ2-2, with D maybe TRBD1 (5 bases). V lost 3 bases to trimming and J lost 1 base, with 9 bases between them. The length of the CDR3 is 15 residues. The germline gives CDR1 SGHTA, CDR2 FQGTGA. CDR3 amino acids: CASSFHGQNTGELFF. The DNA for the CDR3 is TGTGCCAGCAGCTTTCACGGACAGAACACCGGGGAGCTGTTTTTT.

The J gene is TRBJ1-1, the V gene TRBV6-6; 7 bases fit TRBD1. The J segment lost 4 bases and the V segment lost 7 bases, leaving 9 bases of the junction unmatched. Germline CDR1 MNHNY, CDR2 SVGAGI (reference sequence). There are 14 residues in the CDR3. CDR3 DNA: TGTGCCAGCACTTGGGGCAGGGACAGCACTGAAGCTTTCTTT. Its protein is CASTWGRDSTEAFF.

This clonotype has a count of ten or more. The chain couples TRBV6-4 to TRBJ2-3; 12 bases are a match to TRBD2. The CDR3 loop spans 16 amino acids. The V gene's germline CDR1 is MRHNA and CDR2 SNTAGT. The V segment lost 3 bases and the J segment 1 base; nucleotides outside the gene matches: 2. The CDR3 sequence is CASSELAGGRTDTQYF. The DNA for the CDR3 is TGTGCCAGCAGTGAGCTAGCGGGGGGGCGCACAGATACGCAGTATTTT.